Listed below are T cell receptor beta chains from one sample, sequenced in a study. TCRdb reprocessed the RT-PCR reads with MiXCR, giving one entry per CDR3 protein. This sample has about 680,000 distinct CDR3 sequences, with over 12% found just once. The sample was memory CD4+ T cells from blood. The receptors here all came from a female donor in good health, serving as a healthy control. CDR3s include the opening cysteine and the closing phenylalanine or tryptophan. D genes are given only for firm matches. Size is omitted from some rows. Given values are once, few, many or a class for expanded clones.

CDR3 length: 15; D gene: TRBD1; clone size: -; V gene: TRBV7-2; J gene: TRBJ1-6; CDR3 DNA: TGTGCCAGCAGCTTGGACAGGGGGCTGGGATCACCCCTCCACTTT; CDR3 protein: CASSLDRGLGSPLHF
CDR3 length: 14; D gene: TRBD2; clone size: -; V gene: TRBV18; J gene: TRBJ2-1; CDR3 DNA: TGTGCCAGCTCACCACTCTCACGGGAGGGTGAGCAGTTCTTC; CDR3 protein: CASSPLSREGEQFF
CDR3 length: 15; D gene: -; clone size: -; V gene: TRBV9; J gene: TRBJ2-5; CDR3 DNA: TGTGCCAGCAGCGCCCGAACGGCGGCTAGTGAGACCCAGTACTTC; CDR3 protein: CASSARTAASETQYF
CDR3 length: 15; D gene: -; clone size: -; V gene: TRBV11-3; J gene: TRBJ1-1; CDR3 DNA: TGTGCCAGCAGCCCGGGAGGGCGGATGAACACTGAAGCTTTCTTT; CDR3 protein: CASSPGGRMNTEAFF
CDR3 length: 12; D gene: -; clone size: -; V gene: TRBV7-2; J gene: TRBJ1-2; CDR3 DNA: TGTGCCAGCAGCTTAAACGGGGGTGGCTACACCTTC; CDR3 protein: CASSLNGGGYTF
CDR3 length: 14; D gene: TRBD1; clone size: -; V gene: TRBV20-1; J gene: TRBJ2-7; CDR3 DNA: TGCAGTGCTATCTCCGGGACAGGGAGGTACGAGCAGTACTTC; CDR3 protein: CSAISGTGRYEQYF
CDR3 length: 17; D gene: TRBD2; clone size: few; V gene: TRBV3-1; J gene: TRBJ2-5; CDR3 DNA: TGTGCCAGCAGCCAAGGGACTAGCGGGAGTGGAGACGTGACCCAGTACTTC; CDR3 protein: CASSQGTSGSGDVTQYF
CDR3 length: 16; D gene: TRBD2; clone size: -; V gene: TRBV7-2; J gene: TRBJ2-7; CDR3 DNA: TGTGCCAGCAGCCCTTTTTTGGGGACTAGCGGGGTTCCGGAGTACTTC; CDR3 protein: CASSPFLGTSGVPEYF
CDR3 length: 13; D gene: -; clone size: -; V gene: TRBV7-2; J gene: TRBJ1-4; CDR3 DNA: TGTGCCAGCAGCCCCACGAAGGGTGAAAAACTGTTTTTT; CDR3 protein: CASSPTKGEKLFF
CDR3 length: 14; D gene: -; clone size: many; V gene: TRBV7-8; J gene: TRBJ2-2; CDR3 DNA: TGTGCCAGCGGAAAACGGGGCGACACCGGGGAGCTGTTTTTT; CDR3 protein: CASGKRGDTGELFF
CDR3 length: 18; D gene: -; clone size: -; V gene: TRBV7-2; J gene: TRBJ2-5; CDR3 DNA: TGTGCCAGCAGCATCTTGGGGGGTTCTTGGGGTCGCGGACTCGCCCAGTACTTC; CDR3 protein: CASSILGGSWGRGLAQYF
CDR3 length: 17; D gene: TRBD2; clone size: -; V gene: TRBV7-2; J gene: TRBJ2-7; CDR3 DNA: TGTGCCAGCAGCTACGATCTAGCGGGAGCGACGTCCTACGAGCAGTACTTC; CDR3 protein: CASSYDLAGATSYEQYF
CDR3 length: 13; D gene: -; clone size: -; V gene: TRBV5-1; J gene: TRBJ1-1; CDR3 DNA: TGCGCCAGCAAAGATTTAATGAACACTGAAGCTTTCTTT; CDR3 protein: CASKDLMNTEAFF
CDR3 length: 15; D gene: -; clone size: many; V gene: TRBV4-3; J gene: TRBJ2-2; CDR3 DNA: TGCGCCAGCAGCCAAGCTACTATGAACACCGGGGAGCTGTTTTTT; CDR3 protein: CASSQATMNTGELFF
CDR3 length: 13; D gene: -; clone size: many; V gene: TRBV6-5; J gene: TRBJ2-5; CDR3 DNA: TGTGCCAGCAGGCGACAAGGGCAAGAGACCCAGTACTTC; CDR3 protein: CASRRQGQETQYF
CDR3 length: 16; D gene: TRBD2; clone size: -; V gene: TRBV7-2; J gene: TRBJ2-2; CDR3 DNA: TGTGCCAGCAGCTCCCCGGGAGGAGGCGGGAGCAGGGAGCTGTTTTTT; CDR3 protein: CASSSPGGGGSRELFF
CDR3 length: 13; D gene: TRBD1; clone size: many; V gene: TRBV20-1; J gene: TRBJ1-2; CDR3 DNA: TGCAGTGCTGGACCGACAGGGAACTATGGCTACACCTTC; CDR3 protein: CSAGPTGNYGYTF
CDR3 length: 14; D gene: TRBD1; clone size: few; V gene: TRBV10-3; J gene: TRBJ2-5; CDR3 DNA: TGTGCCATCAGCGGACAGGGGGAAAAGGAGACCCAGTACTTC; CDR3 protein: CAISGQGEKETQYF
CDR3 length: 15; D gene: TRBD1; clone size: few; V gene: TRBV5-1; J gene: TRBJ2-5; CDR3 DNA: TGCGCCAGCAGCCGACCCGGGACAGGGAAAGAGACCCAGTACTTC; CDR3 protein: CASSRPGTGKETQYF
CDR3 length: 18; D gene: TRBD2; clone size: few; V gene: TRBV4-3; J gene: TRBJ2-7; CDR3 DNA: TGCGCCAGCAGCCAAGAGCCTAGCGGGAGCTCTTATGCTTCCGAGCAGTACTTC; CDR3 protein: CASSQEPSGSSYASEQYF
CDR3 length: 13; D gene: -; clone size: -; V gene: TRBV7-2; J gene: TRBJ1-4; CDR3 DNA: TGTGCCAGCAGACTGCCGAGCTCGGGGAAACTGTTTTTT; CDR3 protein: CASRLPSSGKLFF
CDR3 length: 15; D gene: TRBD1; clone size: few; V gene: TRBV18; J gene: TRBJ1-3; CDR3 DNA: TGTGCCAGCTCACCGGGACAGGGCGGAGGAAACACCATATATTTT; CDR3 protein: CASSPGQGGGNTIYF
CDR3 length: 15; D gene: -; clone size: few; V gene: TRBV20-1; J gene: TRBJ1-5; CDR3 DNA: TGCAGTGCTAGTCTCCCTCTCTATAGCAATCAGCCCCAGCATTTT; CDR3 protein: CSASLPLYSNQPQHF
CDR3 length: 16; D gene: TRBD2; clone size: few; V gene: TRBV7-2; J gene: TRBJ2-7; CDR3 DNA: TGTGCCAGCAGCTTATCCCCCTCTAGCGGGAGCTACGAGCAGTACTTC; CDR3 protein: CASSLSPSSGSYEQYF
CDR3 length: 12; D gene: TRBD1; clone size: few; V gene: TRBV20-1; J gene: TRBJ1-2; CDR3 DNA: TGCAGTGCTGTCAGGGGGCTAGGTGGCTACACCTTC; CDR3 protein: CSAVRGLGGYTF